The present T cell receptor (beta chain) was sequenced within a study of blood T cell repertoires in COVID-19. V lost 4 bases, J lost 5 bases, and 4 bases stayed unmatched. The CDR3 runs to 14 residues. From germline, CDR1 is LGHNA and CDR2 YSLEER. Libraries were prepared by immunoSEQ multiplex PCR; TCRdb keeps only in-frame clonotypes and omits some of them. The sample has roughly 140,000 clones, 84% seen once. The V gene is TRBV4-3, the J gene TRBJ1-4; 7 bases are a match to TRBD1. Input material: peripheral blood. The sequence was collected from a woman aged 50 to 60 with acute or convalescent COVID-19. The chain's CDR3 is CASSLMDRNEKLFF. As DNA, the CDR3 is TGCGCCAGCAGCCTAATGGACAGGAATGAAAAACTGTTTTTT.